The present T cell receptor beta chain was sequenced within a study of cytomegalovirus exposure and HLA in healthy donors. Study-wide context: The 90 to 150 validation repertoires matched the roughly 700 first-cohort repertoires in platform, a later analysis reported.

The protocol was immunoSEQ multiplex PCR, while the TCRdb copy is restricted to in-frame clones and leaves out a portion. The sample carries 140,000 or so clones, 85% to 90% recorded once. The CDR3 consists of 14 residues. The germline V and J ends were trimmed by 2 bases and 3 bases, with 12 bases remaining between them. Germline V gene data show CDR1 as SGHNT and CDR2 as YYREEE (reference sequence). The chain uses TRBV5-4 and TRBJ2-7; D may be TRBD2 (5 bases). The receptor comes from a woman in her thirties in good health and CMV-seropositive. The sequencing sample was made of PBMCs. CDR3 amino acids: CASSLSGLNYEQYF. The CDR3 DNA reads as TGTGCCAGCAGCTTAAGCGGTCTTAACTACGAGCAGTACTTC. The full variable domain, completed using reference TRBV5-4 and TRBJ2-7, is ETGVTQSPTHLIKTRGQQVTLRCSSQSGHNTVSWYQQALGQGPQFIFQYYREEENGRGNFPPRFSGLQFPNYSSELNVNALELDDSALYLCASSLSGLNYEQYFGPGTRLTVT.